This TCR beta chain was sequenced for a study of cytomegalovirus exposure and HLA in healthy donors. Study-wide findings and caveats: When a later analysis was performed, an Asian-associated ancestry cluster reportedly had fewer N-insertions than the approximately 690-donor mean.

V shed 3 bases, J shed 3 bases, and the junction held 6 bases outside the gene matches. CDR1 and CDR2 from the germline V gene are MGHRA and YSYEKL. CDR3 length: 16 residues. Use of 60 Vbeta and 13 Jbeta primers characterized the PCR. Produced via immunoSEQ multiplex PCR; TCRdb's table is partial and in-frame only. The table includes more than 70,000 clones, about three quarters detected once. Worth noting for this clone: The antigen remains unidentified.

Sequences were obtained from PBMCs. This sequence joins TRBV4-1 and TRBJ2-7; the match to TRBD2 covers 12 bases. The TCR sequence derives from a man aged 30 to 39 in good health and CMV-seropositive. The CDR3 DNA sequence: TGCGCCAGCAGCCAGGGAACTAGCGGGAGGTACTACGAGCAGTACTTC. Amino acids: CASSQGTSGRYYEQYF.